Listed below are T cell receptor beta chains from one sample, sequenced in a study of blood T cell repertoires in COVID-19. Repertoires were generated with immunoSEQ multiplex PCR, while TCRdb's copy carries only in-frame clones and drops some. The sample lists about 150,000 clones, around 89% seen once, with 6% to 8.5% in the top ten. Sequencing was carried out using PBMCs or T cells enriched from blood (not recorded which). The receptors derive from a woman in her fifties or sixties who had recovered from COVID-19. The CDR3 runs from the conserved cysteine through the conserved F or W. Each record gives: clone size, J gene, D gene, V gene, CDR3 DNA, CDR3 protein. A D gene is named only where the DNA matches it firmly. Clone sizes are given selectively: once, few, many, or a class where the clone is expanded.

clone_size: once; j_call: TRBJ2-7; d_call: NA; v_call: TRBV7-9; cdr3_nt: TGTGCCAGCAGCCCCGGTCTCTACGAGCAGTACTTC; cdr3_aa: CASSPGLYEQYF
clone_size: once; j_call: TRBJ1-2; d_call: TRBD1; v_call: TRBV7-8; cdr3_nt: TGTGCCAGCAGCTTCGGTCCCACTCCAGGGGGCCGTGGCTACACCTTC; cdr3_aa: CASSFGPTPGGRGYTF
clone_size: NA; j_call: TRBJ1-4; d_call: NA; v_call: TRBV29-1; cdr3_nt: TGCAGCGTTGGCTGGCAGGGTCTTGAAAAACTGTTTTTT; cdr3_aa: CSVGWQGLEKLFF
clone_size: NA; j_call: TRBJ2-6; d_call: TRBD1; v_call: TRBV2; cdr3_nt: TGTGCCAGAAGAGCCGGGACAGTGAACTCTGGGGCCAACGTCCTGACTTTC; cdr3_aa: CARRAGTVNSGANVLTF
clone_size: NA; j_call: TRBJ2-7; d_call: NA; v_call: TRBV11-3; cdr3_nt: TGTGCCAGCTGCCCTTCCGGGACCTACGAGCAGTACTTC; cdr3_aa: CASCPSGTYEQYF
clone_size: NA; j_call: TRBJ1-2; d_call: NA; v_call: TRBV5-1; cdr3_nt: TGCGCCAGCAGCATTGATCCTAGAAACCAGGGCTACACCTTC; cdr3_aa: CASSIDPRNQGYTF
clone_size: NA; j_call: TRBJ1-2; d_call: TRBD1; v_call: TRBV6-5; cdr3_nt: TGTGCCAGCAGTTACTCGAGCAGGGGGACTGACTATGGCTACACCTTC; cdr3_aa: CASSYSSRGTDYGYTF
clone_size: NA; j_call: TRBJ2-3; d_call: TRBD2; v_call: TRBV6-5; cdr3_nt: TGTGCCAGCAGTCCCCTGGGGGGGGGTGAGGGTACGCAGTATTTT; cdr3_aa: CASSPLGGGEGTQYF
clone_size: NA; j_call: TRBJ2-7; d_call: NA; v_call: TRBV19; cdr3_nt: TGTGCCAGTAGTAGGAGGCTCCCGGGCGAGCAGTACTTC; cdr3_aa: CASSRRLPGEQYF
clone_size: NA; j_call: TRBJ2-7; d_call: TRBD2; v_call: TRBV19; cdr3_nt: TGTGCCAGTAGGGGACACGGGACTAGCGGCTCCTACGAGCAGTACTTC; cdr3_aa: CASRGHGTSGSYEQYF
clone_size: few; j_call: TRBJ1-6; d_call: TRBD1; v_call: TRBV14; cdr3_nt: TGTGCCAGCAGCCACAGGGGGAAGGAATCACCCCTCCACTTT; cdr3_aa: CASSHRGKESPLHF
clone_size: once; j_call: TRBJ1-3; d_call: TRBD1; v_call: TRBV12-5; cdr3_nt: TGTGCTAGTGGTTTGGTAGTCCCGGGACAGGGGGACACCATATATTTT; cdr3_aa: CASGLVVPGQGDTIYF
clone_size: NA; j_call: TRBJ1-2; d_call: TRBD1; v_call: TRBV7-2; cdr3_nt: TGTGCCAGCAGCGTCCGGGACAGGGGTCTCCTAGTTTCGGATGGCTACACCTTC; cdr3_aa: CASSVRDRGLLVSDGYTF
clone_size: once; j_call: TRBJ2-7; d_call: TRBD1; v_call: TRBV6-5; cdr3_nt: TGTGCCAGCAGAACCGGGACAGGGTACTACTACGAGCAGTACTTC; cdr3_aa: CASRTGTGYYYEQYF
clone_size: NA; j_call: TRBJ1-6; d_call: NA; v_call: TRBV19; cdr3_nt: TGTGCCAGTAGTACGACGCGGGGCCCTAATTCACCCCTCCACTTT; cdr3_aa: CASSTTRGPNSPLHF
clone_size: NA; j_call: TRBJ2-3; d_call: TRBD1; v_call: TRBV6-4; cdr3_nt: TGTGCCAGCAGTGAAGGGACAGGGGGCGGAACAGATACGCAGTATTTT; cdr3_aa: CASSEGTGGGTDTQYF
clone_size: NA; j_call: TRBJ1-1; d_call: NA; v_call: TRBV29-1; cdr3_nt: TGCAGCGTCTCTCAAAACCGGGATACTGAAGCTTTCTTT; cdr3_aa: CSVSQNRDTEAFF
clone_size: NA; j_call: TRBJ2-7; d_call: TRBD1; v_call: TRBV7-2; cdr3_nt: TGTGCCAGCAGCAATGGGGACAGGATTACCTACGAGCAGTACTTC; cdr3_aa: CASSNGDRITYEQYF
clone_size: NA; j_call: TRBJ1-5; d_call: NA; v_call: TRBV19; cdr3_nt: TGTGCCAGTGCGATGGACAGTTTCAATCAGCCCCAGCATTTT; cdr3_aa: CASAMDSFNQPQHF
clone_size: NA; j_call: TRBJ2-1; d_call: TRBD2; v_call: TRBV7-2; cdr3_nt: TGTGCCAGCAGCTTAGGAGGGACTAGCTCCTACAATGAGCAGTTCTTC; cdr3_aa: CASSLGGTSSYNEQFF
clone_size: once; j_call: TRBJ1-6; d_call: NA; v_call: TRBV11-3; cdr3_nt: TGTGCCAGCAGCGTCGATTCCAGAGGCAATTCACCCCTCCACTTT; cdr3_aa: CASSVDSRGNSPLHF
clone_size: NA; j_call: TRBJ2-1; d_call: NA; v_call: TRBV7-3; cdr3_nt: TGTGCCAGCAGTCCGGGGGTGGGCGCCTACAATGAGCAGTTCTTC; cdr3_aa: CASSPGVGAYNEQFF
clone_size: NA; j_call: TRBJ2-7; d_call: TRBD1; v_call: TRBV12-5; cdr3_nt: TGTGCTAGTGCCGGAGGGGGGACAGGGGGCTACGAGCAGTACTTC; cdr3_aa: CASAGGGTGGYEQYF
clone_size: NA; j_call: TRBJ2-5; d_call: TRBD2; v_call: TRBV9; cdr3_nt: TGTGCCAGCAGCGTTACTAGCGGGGGCCAGGGGACCCAGTACTTC; cdr3_aa: CASSVTSGGQGTQYF
clone_size: NA; j_call: TRBJ2-4; d_call: NA; v_call: TRBV10-2; cdr3_nt: TGCGCCAGCAGTGAGTCCGACGGGAACATTCAGTACTTC; cdr3_aa: CASSESDGNIQYF
clone_size: once; j_call: TRBJ2-3; d_call: TRBD2; v_call: TRBV3-1/TRBV3-2; cdr3_nt: TGTGCCAGCAGCCCTAGCGGGGGGGCCAAGGAGGATACGCAGTATTTT; cdr3_aa: CASSPSGGAKEDTQYF
clone_size: NA; j_call: TRBJ2-7; d_call: NA; v_call: TRBV27; cdr3_nt: TGTGCCAGCAGTTTCAGGGTTGAGGCCTACGAGCAGTACTTC; cdr3_aa: CASSFRVEAYEQYF
clone_size: NA; j_call: TRBJ2-3; d_call: NA; v_call: TRBV5-1; cdr3_nt: TGCGCCAGCAGCTTAACGGCGGGGGCTTACACAGATACGCAGTATTTT; cdr3_aa: CASSLTAGAYTDTQYF
clone_size: NA; j_call: TRBJ2-7; d_call: TRBD1; v_call: TRBV6-2/TRBV6-3; cdr3_nt: TGTGCCAGCAGTTACCCTTTCGACAGGGTCTACGAGCAGTACTTC; cdr3_aa: CASSYPFDRVYEQYF